This TCR beta chain was recovered during a study of blood T cell repertoires in COVID-19. About the research overall: Donors in the United States, Italy and Spain gave samples during acute or convalescent COVID-19. PBMCs, B-cell-depleted T cells, or T cells were the source of the cDNA or gDNA that made up the material.

This clone showed up just a few times. V lost 0 bases, J lost 3 bases, and 4 bases stayed unmatched. Germline V lookup: CDR1 WSHSY, CDR2 SAAADI. There are 15 residues in the CDR3. Original data processing: Using reference gene primer amplification, nucleated cell counts were estimated. The protocol was immunoSEQ multiplex PCR, while the TCRdb copy is restricted to in-frame clones and leaves out a portion. For V, J and clone size, that table is used; D and trimming come from the DNA. The repertoire holds 49,000 or so clones, with about four fifths as singletons. Input material: peripheral blood. V gene TRBV10-2 combines with J gene TRBJ2-7; 8 bases map to TRBD2. This receptor was taken from a man between 60 and 75 years old with active COVID-19. The CDR3 DNA reads TGCGCCAGCAGTGAGTCGACGGGGGGGGTCTACGAGCAGTACTTC. It specifies CASSESTGGVYEQYF.